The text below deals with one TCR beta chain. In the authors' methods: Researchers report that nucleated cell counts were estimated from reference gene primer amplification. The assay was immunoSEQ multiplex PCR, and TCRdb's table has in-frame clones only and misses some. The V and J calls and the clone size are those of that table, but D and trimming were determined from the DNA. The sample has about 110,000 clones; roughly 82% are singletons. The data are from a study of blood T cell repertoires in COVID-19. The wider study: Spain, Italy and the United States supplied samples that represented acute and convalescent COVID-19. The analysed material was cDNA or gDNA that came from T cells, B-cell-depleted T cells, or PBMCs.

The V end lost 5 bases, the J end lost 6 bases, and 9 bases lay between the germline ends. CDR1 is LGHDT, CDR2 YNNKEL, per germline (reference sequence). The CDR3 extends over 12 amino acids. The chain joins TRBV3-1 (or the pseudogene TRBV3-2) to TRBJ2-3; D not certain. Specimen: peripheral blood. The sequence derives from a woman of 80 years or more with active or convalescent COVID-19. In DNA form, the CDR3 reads TGTGCCAGCAGCTCTAATTGGGATACGCAGTATTTT. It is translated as CASSSNWDTQYF.